The 32 T cell receptor beta chains reported below all come from one sample, sequenced in a study of blood T cell repertoires in COVID-19. Repertoires were generated with immunoSEQ multiplex PCR, while TCRdb's copy carries only in-frame clones and drops some. The repertoire has about 220,000 clones, 80% to 85% of them found once; the top ten carry just under 20%. The sequencing sample was made of peripheral blood. The origin of the receptors is a man younger than 45 with active or convalescent COVID-19.

This clone has only one observation. CDR3 coding DNA: TGTGCCTGCGGACAGCCCCCCAGGGATGGCTACACCTTC. Its translation is CACGQPPRDGYTF. The genes are TRBV30 and TRBJ1-2, with D maybe TRBD1 (6 bases). This CDR3 region has 13 residues. V lost 6 bases and J lost 6, with 17 bases in between. Germline loops: CDR1 GTSNPN, CDR2 SVGIG (reference sequence).

The rearrangement links TRBV5-4 to TRBJ2-7; 12 nucleotides match TRBD2. The CDR3 loop spans 16 amino acids. Germline CDR1 is SGHNT and CDR2 is YYREEE (reference sequence). J was trimmed by 6 bases and V by 4 bases; bases with no gene match: 11. The CDR3 region has the DNA TGTGCCAGCAGCCTGGAGCCTAGCGGGAGGGCCTTCGAGCAGTACTTC. It translates to CASSLEPSGRAFEQYF.

The chain carries TRBV27 and TRBJ2-1; 11 nucleotides match TRBD2. The CDR3 spans 14 residues. Germline values: CDR1 MNHEY, CDR2 SMNVEV (reference sequence). J gave up 10 bases and V 3 bases, and 5 bases lay outside the gene matches. CDR3 sequence: CASSFGTSGPEQFF. The DNA for the CDR3 is TGTGCCAGCAGTTTCGGGACTAGCGGACCCGAGCAGTTCTTC.

CDR3 protein: CASSLGNSGGGTEAFF. CDR3 bases: TGCGCCAGCAGCTTGGGGAACTCAGGGGGCGGAACTGAAGCTTTCTTT. V is TRBV5-1 and J is TRBJ1-1, with TRBD1 matching 8 bases. The V gene's germline CDR1 is SGHRS and CDR2 YFSETQ. The CDR3 has 16 residues. Trimming cost V 0 bases and J 5 bases; bases outside gene matches: 9.

This clone has more than one count but fewer than ten. V gene TRBV25-1 combines with J gene TRBJ1-5; the match to TRBD1 covers 9 bases. CDR1 and CDR2 (germline): MGHDK, SYGVNS. The CDR3 sequence is 13 residues long. Unmatched junction bases numbered 5, after V lost 1 base and J lost 13 bases. The CDR3 is CASSESGTGKQHF. In DNA, the CDR3 is TGTGCCAGCAGTGAATCCGGGACAGGGAAACAGCATTTT.

The J gene is TRBJ1-4, the V gene TRBV5-1; D possibly corresponds to TRBD1 (5 bases). Germline V gene data show CDR1 as SGHRS and CDR2 as YFSETQ. V lost 0 bases and J 6 bases, leaving 12 bases between the germline ends. The CDR3 has 15 amino acids. CDR3 sequence: CASSLGPGEDEKLFF. As DNA, the CDR3 is TGCGCCAGCAGCTTGGGCCCGGGGGAGGATGAAAAACTGTTTTTT.

V and J are TRBV5-5 and TRBJ2-1; D perhaps matches TRBD1 (7 bases). The germline CDR1 and CDR2 sequences are SGHKS and YYEKEE (reference sequence). V lost 4 bases to trimming and J lost 4 bases, with 12 bases between them. CDR3 size: 14 residues. The CDR3 spells CASSAGQQYNEQFF. Here the CDR3 DNA reads TGTGCCAGCAGCGCGGGACAGCAGTACAATGAGCAGTTCTTC.

V and J are TRBV7-9 and TRBJ1-2, with TRBD1 identical over 7 bases. Trimming cost V 4 bases and J 7 bases; bases outside gene matches: 6. The CDR3 has 13 amino acids. The V gene's germline CDR1 is SEHNR and CDR2 FQNEAQ (reference sequence). CDR3 nucleotide sequence: TGTGCCAGCAGCTACCCACAGGGGTCTGGCTACACCTTC. Translating it yields CASSYPQGSGYTF. Full variable domain (missing parts from reference TRBV7-9 and TRBJ1-2): DTGVSQNPRHKITKRGQNVTFRCDPISEHNRLYWYRQTLGQGPEFLTYFQNEAQLEKSRLLSDRFSAERPKGSFSTLEIQRTEQGDSAMYLCASSYPQGSGYTFGSGTRLTVV.

This rearrangement joins TRBV27 to TRBJ2-5; 10 nucleotides agree with TRBD1. V trimming: 4 bases; J trimming: 5 bases; junction bases outside the gene matches: 7. This CDR3 comprises 15 residues. The germline CDR1 and CDR2 sequences are MNHEY and SMNVEV (reference sequence). The CDR3 is CASSSVDRGLETQYF. In DNA form, the CDR3 reads TGTGCCAGCAGTTCGGTAGACAGGGGGCTGGAGACCCAGTACTTC.

This chain joins TRBV4-3 and TRBJ1-4; D perhaps matches TRBD1 (6 bases). Trimming stripped 1 base from V and 7 bases from J, with 16 bases between. The CDR3 totals 16 residues. Germline V gene sequence: CDR1 LGHNA, CDR2 YSLEER. The CDR3 loop reads CASSQAITGRVEKLFF. The CDR3 DNA sequence: TGCGCCAGCAGCCAAGCAATTACAGGGCGGGTTGAAAAACTGTTTTTT.

The chain uses TRBV5-1 and TRBJ2-1; D not certain. V shed 4 bases and J shed 4 bases, with 6 bases lying between them. Looked up from germline, CDR1 is SGHRS and CDR2 is YFSETQ. CDR3 size: 12 residues. Here the CDR3 DNA reads TGCGCCAGCAGCCCCCAATACAATGAGCAGTTCTTC. This sequence encodes CASSPQYNEQFF.

The chain has TRBV28 and TRBJ2-2; TRBD2 is a possible D gene (6 bases). V dropped 10 bases and J dropped 5 bases, with 17 bases sitting between them. Germline V gives CDR1 MDHEN, CDR2 SYDVKM. The CDR3 loop spans 14 amino acids. CDR3 residues: CATNTGLWTGELFF. The CDR3 DNA reads as TGTGCCACCAATACGGGACTGTGGACCGGGGAGCTGTTTTTT.

The chain joins TRBV6-1 to TRBJ1-6; a weak D match, TRBD1 (5 bases). Trimming removed 4 bases from V and 0 bases from J, with 13 bases in between. CDR3 length: 17 residues. Germline-derived CDR1 and CDR2 are MNHNS and SASEGT. The CDR3 sequence is CASSVQGIGSYNSPLHF. DNA of the CDR3: TGTGCCAGCAGTGTTCAGGGAATCGGCTCCTATAATTCACCCCTCCACTTT.

V usage is TRBV9 and J usage is TRBJ2-3; D possibly corresponds to TRBD1 (7 bases). V was shortened by 6 bases and J by 1 base, with 9 bases between the two germline ends. This CDR3 has 13 amino acids. The V gene's germline CDR1 is SGDLS and CDR2 YYNGEE. In DNA form, the CDR3 reads TGTGCCAGCACCAGGGGGGGCACAGATACGCAGTATTTT. This codes for CASTRGGTDTQYF.

The chain is built from TRBV5-8 and TRBJ2-7; no reliable D call. CDR3 length: 12 amino acids. V lost 5 bases and J lost 4, with 10 bases in between. The germline V gene has CDR1 SGHTS and CDR2 YDEGEE. The CDR3 sequence: CASRPGQYEQYF. CDR3 nucleotide sequence: TGTGCCAGCAGGCCGGGTCAGTACGAGCAGTACTTC.

The chain combines TRBV27 with TRBJ1-5; 7 positions agree with TRBD1. The CDR3 is 15 residues long. Germline V gene lookup returns CDR1 MNHEY and CDR2 SMNVEV (reference sequence). V lost 4 bases, J lost 0 bases, and 3 bases stayed unmatched. The CDR3 coding sequence is TGTGCCAGCAGTTGGGACAGAAATAGCAATCAGCCCCAGCATTTT. This translates into CASSWDRNSNQPQHF.

This clone has a single count. The chain recombines TRBV11-2 with TRBJ2-2; a weak D match, TRBD2 (6 bases). The germline V gene has CDR1 SGHAT and CDR2 FQNNGV. V lost 1 base, J lost 4 bases, and 13 bases lay in between. This CDR3 is 16 amino acids long. In nucleotides, the CDR3 is TGTGCCAGCAGCTTAGTCGGAGGGCCAGCCACCGGGGAGCTGTTTTTT. Translated, it gives CASSLVGGPATGELFF.

This clone was picked up one time. V usage is TRBV20-1 and J usage is TRBJ1-1; D unresolved. Germline CDR1 DFQATT, CDR2 SNEGSKA (reference sequence). The V end lost 6 bases, the J end lost 0 bases, and 5 bases lay between the germline ends. The CDR3 is made up of 11 amino acids. CDR3: CSARMNTEAFF. The DNA for the CDR3 is TGCAGTGCGAGGATGAACACTGAAGCTTTCTTT.

This clone has only one observation. This chain links TRBV11-2 with TRBJ2-3; 11 nucleotides agree with TRBD2. V trimming: 2 bases; J trimming: 1 base; junction bases outside the gene matches: 11. CDR1 and CDR2 (germline): SGHAT, FQNNGV. CDR3 length equals 19 residues. CDR3 region: CASSLPGTSGLTGTDTQYF. The CDR3 nucleotides read TGTGCCAGCAGCTTACCCGGGACTAGCGGTCTTACCGGCACAGATACGCAGTATTTT. Together with reference TRBV11-2 and TRBJ2-3, the CDR3 gives the full variable domain: EAGVAQSPRYKIIEKRQSVAFWCNPISGHATLYWYQQILGQGPKLLIQFQNNGVVDDSQLPKDRFSAERLKGVDSTLKIQPAKLEDSAVYLCASSLPGTSGLTGTDTQYFGPGTRLTVL.

This rearrangement joins TRBV4-1 to TRBJ2-7, with D maybe TRBD1 (6 bases). The CDR3 has 15 residues. V was trimmed by 0 bases and J by 3 bases, leaving 12 bases between them. Per germline, CDR1 MGHRA and CDR2 YSYEKL. CDR3 in amino acids: CASSQDRDTFYEQYF. The CDR3 DNA reads TGCGCCAGCAGCCAAGACAGGGACACCTTCTACGAGCAGTACTTC.

This chain connects TRBV28 to TRBJ2-1; no reliable D call. Germline V CDR1 and CDR2: MDHEN, SYDVKM. V lost 7 bases and J lost 5, with 9 bases in between. This CDR3 is built from 12 residues. CDR3 residues: CASKAPHNEQFF. As DNA, the CDR3 is TGTGCCAGCAAAGCCCCCCACAATGAGCAGTTCTTC.

J is TRBJ1-2 and V is TRBV28, with no clear D. CDR1 is MDHEN and CDR2 is SYDVKM in the germline V gene. The CDR3 has 13 residues. The V end lost 6 bases, the J end lost 4 bases, and 12 bases lay between the germline ends. The CDR3 here is CASREARGYGYTF. Here the CDR3 DNA reads TGTGCCAGCAGGGAAGCCCGGGGCTATGGCTACACCTTC.

The CDR3 DNA reads TGCAGTGCTAGTATTGGGGCTAGCGGGAGGGATGAGCAGTTCTTC. This gives the protein CSASIGASGRDEQFF. The gene calls are TRBV20-1 and TRBJ2-1; TRBD2 aligns across 12 bases. CDR3 size: 15 residues. Germline CDR1 and CDR2: DFQATT and SNEGSKA (reference sequence). Trimming at V came to 3 bases and at J to 8 bases, leaving 8 bases not matched to a gene.

The chain is built from TRBV5-1 and TRBJ2-3, with TRBD2 as a possible D gene (6 bases). Deletions cut 2 bases from V and 3 bases from J, with 10 bases between. This CDR3 has 14 residues. The germline V gene has CDR1 SGHRS and CDR2 YFSETQ. The CDR3 spells CASSFSGGTDTQYF. The CDR3 DNA sequence: TGCGCCAGCAGCTTCTCCGGGGGAACAGATACGCAGTATTTT.

V is TRBV6-5 and J is TRBJ1-3; D unresolved. The CDR3 has 14 amino acids. V was clipped by 0 bases and J by 5 bases, with 8 bases between them. Germline CDR1 and CDR2: MNHEY and SVGAGI. The CDR3 sequence is CASSYSSGRNTIYF. As DNA, the CDR3 is TGTGCCAGCAGTTACTCGAGCGGGAGAAACACCATATATTTT.

The genes are TRBV5-1 and TRBJ2-2, with TRBD2 matching 11 bases. Trimming cost V 2 bases and J 4 bases; bases outside gene matches: 4. CDR1 SGHRS and CDR2 YFSETQ come from the germline V gene. The CDR3 has 16 amino acids. The CDR3 spells CASSLLAGDSTGELFF. DNA of the CDR3: TGCGCCAGCAGCTTACTAGCGGGGGACTCCACCGGGGAGCTGTTTTTT.

The table lists this clone with a count of one. The chain has TRBV4-2 and TRBJ1-6, with D uncertain. This CDR3 is built from 16 residues. The germline V gene has CDR1 LGHNA and CDR2 YNFKEQ. V lost 3 bases to trimming and J lost 6 bases, with 15 bases between them. CDR3 in DNA: TGTGCCAGCAGCCAGGCCCCCGGGTCCACTAATTCACCCCTCCACTTT. Protein sequence: CASSQAPGSTNSPLHF.

V is TRBV5-8 and J is TRBJ2-5; TRBD2 aligns across 11 bases. The V gene end was trimmed by 2 bases and the J gene end by 5 bases; junction bases not matched to a gene: 5. This CDR3 is built from 15 residues. CDR1 and CDR2 from the germline V gene are SGHTS and YDEGEE. The CDR3 DNA follows: TGTGCCAGCAGCTTTGGTAGCGGGGGGGGTGAGACCCAGTACTTC. Translation gives CASSFGSGGGETQYF.

The chain uses TRBV4-1 and TRBJ1-1, with a possible D match to TRBD1 (5 bases). Trimming took 2 bases from V and 11 from J, leaving 12 bases between them. The CDR3 loop spans 12 amino acids. Germline-derived CDR1 and CDR2 are MGHRA and YSYEKL. Here the CDR3 DNA reads TGCGCCAGCAGCCAAATTTTAGGGGTCGCTTTCTTT. Its translation is CASSQILGVAFF.

The CDR3 loop reads CASSQVGGGGTEAFF. The CDR3 nucleotides read TGCGCCAGCAGCCAGGTGGGCGGGGGTGGCACTGAAGCTTTCTTT. The gene calls are TRBV4-1 and TRBJ1-1; tentative D call: TRBD1 (5 bases). V was trimmed by 3 bases and J by 4 bases, leaving 15 bases between them. The CDR3 extends over 15 amino acids. The V gene's germline CDR1 is MGHRA and CDR2 YSYEKL.

V is TRBV19 and J is TRBJ1-2; tentatively, D is TRBD1 (6 bases). This CDR3 has 14 residues. V shed 1 base and J shed 10 bases, with 16 bases lying between them. Germline CDR1 LNHDA, CDR2 SQIVND (reference sequence). The CDR3 coding sequence is TGTGCCAGTAGTATAGTCGGACGCAGGGGCGACTACACCTTC. Amino acids: CASSIVGRRGDYTF. The complete variable domain, with remaining parts taken from reference TRBV19 and TRBJ1-2, reads DGGITQSPKYLFRKEGQNVTLSCEQNLNHDAMYWYRQDPGQGLRLIYYSQIVNDFQKGDIAEGYSVSREKKESFPLTVTSAQKNPTAFYLCASSIVGRRGDYTFGSGTRLTVV.

The rearrangement joins TRBV30 to TRBJ1-4; 9 bases align to TRBD1. Per the germline V gene, CDR1 is GTSNPN and CDR2 is SVGIG (reference sequence). V lost 2 bases to trimming and J lost 7 bases; unmatched junction nucleotides: 8. CDR3 length: 15 amino acids. CDR3 region: CAWSHAGTGIEKLFF. The CDR3 nucleotides read TGTGCCTGGAGTCACGCCGGGACAGGGATTGAAAAACTGTTTTTT.